This T cell receptor beta chain was found in a study of T cell responses to AZD1222 COVID-19 vaccine. At the level of the study: Investigators merged groups given second doses at roughly 4 or roughly 12 weeks. Study-wide points: Seropositive status at baseline applied to only 5 to 7 AZD1222 recipients.

Germline CDR1 reads MNHEY; CDR2 reads SMNVEV (reference sequence). This CDR3 has 13 amino acids. The V and J ends lost 3 bases and 7 bases respectively, with 12 bases between them. TCRdb's copy holds only in-frame clones and misses some; the assay was immunoSEQ multiplex PCR. This sample yields over 95,000 clones, of which more than 75% are seen a single time; roughly 2.7% belongs to the top ten. Notes on this clone: Its antigen is not known.

The chain joins TRBV27 to TRBJ2-5, with TRBD2 as a possible D gene (5 bases). The clonotype comes from an adult in good health. Sample: peripheral blood, taken on day 0 of AZD1222 vaccination. This CDR3 reads CASSLSGIGTQYF. The CDR3 DNA sequence: TGTGCCAGCAGTTTGAGCGGTATAGGGACCCAGTACTTC.